This TCR beta chain was documented in a study of blood T cell repertoires in COVID-19. Study context: The samples span acute and convalescent COVID-19 from the United States, Italy and Spain. PBMCs, B-cell-depleted T cells, or T cells provided the cDNA or gDNA that made up the material.

In the original workflow: Reference gene primer amplification gave estimated nucleated cell counts. This table comes from immunoSEQ multiplex PCR, and its TCRdb copy is limited to in-frame clones, with some not included. Clone size and V and J calls were adopted from that table, with D and trimming inferred from the DNA. Among about 250,000 clones listed, roughly 83% were seen once. The Seattle site enrolled patients during active infection and followed them longitudinally. This CDR3 has 14 residues. The germline gives CDR1 SGHVS, CDR2 FQNEAQ. V gave up 1 base and J gave up 7 bases, with 11 bases separating them.

This clonotype was sampled from a woman aged 80 or older with COVID-19, enrolled during active disease. The chain links TRBV7-8 to TRBJ2-4; D is undetermined. The source material was peripheral blood. The CDR3 coding sequence is TGTGCCAGCAGCTTAGTACTGAATTCGAACATTCAGTACTTC. Amino acids: CASSLVLNSNIQYF.